The T cell receptor (beta chain) under discussion was sequenced for a study of cytomegalovirus exposure and HLA in healthy donors. This CDR3 contains 15 residues. In germline, CDR1 is SNHLY, CDR2 FYNNEI. V lost 10 bases and J lost 5, with 23 bases in between. The PCR employed 60 Vbeta primers together with 13 Jbeta primers. The authors' processing: Per a later analysis, the number of unique TCR beta chains was roughly 80 million, of which some 9.9 million were shared. The assay was immunoSEQ multiplex PCR, and TCRdb's table has in-frame clones only and misses some. V and J calls and clone size come straight from that table; D and trimming were deduced from the DNA. The sample has some 110,000 clones, 65% to 85% seen once.

This clonotype was obtained from a male donor in good health and CMV-seropositive. The sample taken for sequencing was PBMCs. The chain has TRBV2 and TRBJ2-5, with D possibly being TRBD2 (5 bases). The CDR3 loop reads CAIQSTGQPGETQYF. Here the CDR3 DNA reads TGTGCCATCCAGTCGACGGGTCAACCGGGGGAGACCCAGTACTTC.